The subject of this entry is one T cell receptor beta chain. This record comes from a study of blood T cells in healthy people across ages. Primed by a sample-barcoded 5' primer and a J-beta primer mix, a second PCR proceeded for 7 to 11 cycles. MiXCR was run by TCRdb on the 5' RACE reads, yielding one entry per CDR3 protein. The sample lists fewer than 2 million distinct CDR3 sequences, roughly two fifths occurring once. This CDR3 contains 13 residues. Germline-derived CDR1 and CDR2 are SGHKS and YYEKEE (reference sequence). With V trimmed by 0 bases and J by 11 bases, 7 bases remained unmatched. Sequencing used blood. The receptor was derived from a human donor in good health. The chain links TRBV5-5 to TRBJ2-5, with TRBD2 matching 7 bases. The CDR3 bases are TGTGCCAGCAGCTTGGGGGCGACGCGGGAGCAGTACTTC. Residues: CASSLGATREQYF.